The following is a TCR beta chain sequence with its context. This specimen belongs to a study of shared clonotypes between healthy human individuals. Here immunoSEQ multiplex PCR was the method, and the copy in TCRdb shows in-frame clones only, minus some. The sample consists of approximately 2.5 million clones, 85% to 95% of them appearing once. The V end was cut by 5 bases, the J end by 3 bases, with 12 bases between. This CDR3 comprises 14 residues. Germline lookup yields CDR1 SGHTA and CDR2 FQGNSA. This TCR was sampled from a young man in good health. This sequence joins TRBV7-2 and TRBJ2-3, with TRBD2 as a possible D gene (6 bases). The specimen sequenced was naive CD4+ T cells sorted from blood. Subset indicated: CD45RA+ positively selected. CDR3 bases: TGTGCCAGCAGCCGGACTGGGGGGACAGATACGCAGTATTTT. As protein: CASSRTGGTDTQYF.